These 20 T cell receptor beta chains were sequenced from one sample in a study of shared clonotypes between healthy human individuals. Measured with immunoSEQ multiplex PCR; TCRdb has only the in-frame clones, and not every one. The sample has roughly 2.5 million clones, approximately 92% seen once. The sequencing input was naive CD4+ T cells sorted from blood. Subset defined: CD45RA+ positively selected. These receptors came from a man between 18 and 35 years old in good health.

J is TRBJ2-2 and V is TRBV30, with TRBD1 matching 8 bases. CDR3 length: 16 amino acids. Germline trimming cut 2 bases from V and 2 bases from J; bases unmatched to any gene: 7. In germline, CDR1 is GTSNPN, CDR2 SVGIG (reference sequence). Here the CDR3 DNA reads TGTGCCTGGAGTCAAAACAGGGGGATTAACACCGGGGAGCTGTTTTTT. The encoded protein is CAWSQNRGINTGELFF.

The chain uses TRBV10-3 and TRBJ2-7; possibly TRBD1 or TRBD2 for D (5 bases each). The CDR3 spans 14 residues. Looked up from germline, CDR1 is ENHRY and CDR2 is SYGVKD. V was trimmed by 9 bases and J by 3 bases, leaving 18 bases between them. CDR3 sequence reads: CAIMDRDAIYEQYF. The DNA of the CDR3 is TGTGCCATAATGGACCGGGACGCTATCTACGAGCAGTACTTC.

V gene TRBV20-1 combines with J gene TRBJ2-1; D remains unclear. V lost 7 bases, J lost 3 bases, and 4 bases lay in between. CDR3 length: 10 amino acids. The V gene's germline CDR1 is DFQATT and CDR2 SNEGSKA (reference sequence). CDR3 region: CSGLYNEQFF. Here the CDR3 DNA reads TGCAGTGGCCTCTACAATGAGCAGTTCTTC.

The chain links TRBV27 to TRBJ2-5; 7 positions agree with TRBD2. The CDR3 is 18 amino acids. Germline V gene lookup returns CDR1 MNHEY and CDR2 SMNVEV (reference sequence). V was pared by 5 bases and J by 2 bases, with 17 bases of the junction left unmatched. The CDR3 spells CASSPNYLAYGGQETQYF. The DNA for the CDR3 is TGTGCCAGCAGTCCTAACTACCTCGCTTACGGGGGGCAAGAGACCCAGTACTTC.

The CDR3 spells CASSPGTGVGTSETQYF. CDR3 coding DNA: TGTGCCAGCAGCCCCGGGACAGGGGTGGGTACATCAGAGACCCAGTACTTC. The genes are TRBV9 and TRBJ2-5; 10 bases align to TRBD1. The CDR3 is 17 amino acids. J gave up 4 bases and V 4 bases, and 13 bases lay outside the gene matches. Germline lookup yields CDR1 SGDLS and CDR2 YYNGEE. Drawing the rest from reference TRBV9 and TRBJ2-5, the complete variable domain is DSGVTQTPKHLITATGQRVTLRCSPRSGDLSVYWYQQSLDQGLQFLIQYYNGEERAKGNILERFSAQQFPDLHSELNLSSLELGDSALYFCASSPGTGVGTSETQYFGPGTRLLVL.

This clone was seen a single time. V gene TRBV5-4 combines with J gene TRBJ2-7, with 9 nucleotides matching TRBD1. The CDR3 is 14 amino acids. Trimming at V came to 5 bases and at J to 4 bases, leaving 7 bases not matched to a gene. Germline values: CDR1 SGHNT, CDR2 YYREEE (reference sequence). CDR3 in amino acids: CASRTGTGSYEQYF. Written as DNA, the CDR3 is TGTGCCAGCAGGACCGGGACAGGGTCGTACGAGCAGTACTTC.

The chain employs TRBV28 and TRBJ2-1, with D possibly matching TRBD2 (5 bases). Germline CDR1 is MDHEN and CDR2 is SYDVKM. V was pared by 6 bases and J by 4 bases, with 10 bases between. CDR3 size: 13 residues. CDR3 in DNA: TGTGCCAGCAGCGGACTCCCTTACAATGAGCAGTTCTTC. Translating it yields CASSGLPYNEQFF.

CDR3 sequence: CASSETSGGSMDTQYF. CDR3 DNA: TGTGCCAGCAGTGAGACTAGCGGGGGGTCCATGGATACGCAGTATTTT. The chain employs TRBV6-4 and TRBJ2-3; 13 positions match TRBD2. The V and J ends lost 3 bases and 6 bases, in that order; junction bases with no gene match: 6. CDR1 MRHNA and CDR2 SNTAGT come from the germline V gene. The CDR3 length is 16 residues.

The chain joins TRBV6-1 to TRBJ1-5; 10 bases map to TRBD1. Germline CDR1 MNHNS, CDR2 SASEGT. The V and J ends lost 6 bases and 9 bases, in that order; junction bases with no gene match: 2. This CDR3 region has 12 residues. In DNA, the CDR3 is TGTGCCAGCAGAGGGGACAGGGGGCCCCAGCATTTT. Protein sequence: CASRGDRGPQHF.

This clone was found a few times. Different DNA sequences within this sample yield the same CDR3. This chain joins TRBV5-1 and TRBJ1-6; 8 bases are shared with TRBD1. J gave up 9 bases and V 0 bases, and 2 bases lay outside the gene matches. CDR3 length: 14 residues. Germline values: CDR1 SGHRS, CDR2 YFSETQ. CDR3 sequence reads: CASSLDQGASPLHF. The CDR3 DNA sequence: TGCGCCAGCAGCTTGGACCAGGGGGCTTCACCCCTCCACTTT. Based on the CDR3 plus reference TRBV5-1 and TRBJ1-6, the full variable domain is KAGVTQTPRYLIKTRGQQVTLSCSPISGHRSVSWYQQTPGQGLQFLFEYFSETQRNKGNFPGRFSGRQFSNSRSEMNVSTLELGDSALYLCASSLDQGASPLHFGNGTRLTVT.

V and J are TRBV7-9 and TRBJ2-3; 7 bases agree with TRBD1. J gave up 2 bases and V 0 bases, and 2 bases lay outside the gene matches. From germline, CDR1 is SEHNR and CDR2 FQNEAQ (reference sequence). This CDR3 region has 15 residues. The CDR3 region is CASSLAGTATDTQYF. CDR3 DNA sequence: TGTGCCAGCAGCTTAGCGGGGACAGCCACAGATACGCAGTATTTT.

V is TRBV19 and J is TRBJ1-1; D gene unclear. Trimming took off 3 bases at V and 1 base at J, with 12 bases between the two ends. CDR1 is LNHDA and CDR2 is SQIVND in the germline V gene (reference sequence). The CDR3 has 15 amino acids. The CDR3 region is CASSIRGGRNTEAFF. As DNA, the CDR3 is TGTGCCAGTAGTATCAGAGGCGGGAGGAACACTGAAGCTTTCTTT.

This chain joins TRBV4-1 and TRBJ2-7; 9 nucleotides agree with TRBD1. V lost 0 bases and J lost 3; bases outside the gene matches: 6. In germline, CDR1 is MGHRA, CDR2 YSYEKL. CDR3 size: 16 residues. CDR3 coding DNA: TGCGCCAGCAGCCAAGAGAGAGGACAGGGGAGCTACGAGCAGTACTTC. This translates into CASSQERGQGSYEQYF.

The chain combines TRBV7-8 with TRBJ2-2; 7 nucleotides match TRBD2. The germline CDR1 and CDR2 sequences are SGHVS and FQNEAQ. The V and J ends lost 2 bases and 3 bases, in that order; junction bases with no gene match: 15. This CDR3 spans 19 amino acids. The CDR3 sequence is CASSLSRGVPGYDTGELFF. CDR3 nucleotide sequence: TGTGCCAGCAGCTTATCCCGGGGGGTACCAGGGTATGACACCGGGGAGCTGTTTTTT.

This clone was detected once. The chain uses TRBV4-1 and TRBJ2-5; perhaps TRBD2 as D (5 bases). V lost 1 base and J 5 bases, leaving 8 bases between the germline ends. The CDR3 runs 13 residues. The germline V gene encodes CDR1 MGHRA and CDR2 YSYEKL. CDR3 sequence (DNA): TGCGCCAGCAGCCAAGGGGTAGCGGAGACCCAGTACTTC. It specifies CASSQGVAETQYF.

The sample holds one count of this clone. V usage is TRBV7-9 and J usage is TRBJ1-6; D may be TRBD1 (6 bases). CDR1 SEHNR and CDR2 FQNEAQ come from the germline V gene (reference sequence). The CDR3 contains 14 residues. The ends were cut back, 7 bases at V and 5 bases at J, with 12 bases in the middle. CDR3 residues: CASTGAVNNSPLHF. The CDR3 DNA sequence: TGTGCCAGCACGGGGGCGGTGAATAATTCACCCCTCCACTTT. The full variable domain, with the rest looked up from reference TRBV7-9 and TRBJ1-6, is DTGVSQNPRHKITKRGQNVTFRCDPISEHNRLYWYRQTLGQGPEFLTYFQNEAQLEKSRLLSDRFSAERPKGSFSTLEIQRTEQGDSAMYLCASTGAVNNSPLHFGNGTRLTVT.

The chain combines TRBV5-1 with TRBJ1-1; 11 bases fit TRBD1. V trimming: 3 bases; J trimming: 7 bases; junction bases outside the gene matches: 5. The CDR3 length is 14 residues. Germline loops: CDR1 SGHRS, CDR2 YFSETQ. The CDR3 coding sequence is TGCGCCAGCAGCTGGCGGGACAGGGGGTTTGAAGCTTTCTTT. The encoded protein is CASSWRDRGFEAFF.

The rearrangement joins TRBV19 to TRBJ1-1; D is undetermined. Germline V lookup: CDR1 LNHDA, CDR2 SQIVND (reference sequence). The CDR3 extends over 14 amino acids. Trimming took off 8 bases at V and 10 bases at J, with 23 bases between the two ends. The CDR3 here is CASLVTPQAHAAFF. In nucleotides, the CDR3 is TGTGCCAGTTTGGTGACCCCGCAGGCTCATGCAGCTTTCTTT.

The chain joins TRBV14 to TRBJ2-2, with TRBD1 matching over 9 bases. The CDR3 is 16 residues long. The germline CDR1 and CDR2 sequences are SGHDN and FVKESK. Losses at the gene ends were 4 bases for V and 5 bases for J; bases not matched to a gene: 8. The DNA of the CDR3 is TGTGCCAGCAGCCGAGGACAGGGGAAAGGGACCGGGGAGCTGTTTTTT. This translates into CASSRGQGKGTGELFF.

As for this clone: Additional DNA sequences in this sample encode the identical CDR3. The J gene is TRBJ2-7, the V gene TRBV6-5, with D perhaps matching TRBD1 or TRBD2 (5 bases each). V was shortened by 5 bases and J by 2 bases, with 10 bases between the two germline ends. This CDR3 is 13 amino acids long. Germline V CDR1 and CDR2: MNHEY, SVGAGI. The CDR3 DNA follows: TGTGCCAGCAGTCCCGGGACGGCCTACGAGCAGTACTTC. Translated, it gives CASSPGTAYEQYF.